This T cell receptor (beta chain) was sequenced for a study of breast tumors, draining lymph nodes, adjacent tissues. Regarding the study as a whole: Luminal-like breast cancer showed significantly greater tumor-nontumor repertoire similarity than basal-like breast cancer did. Tumor T cell lymph node origin was a supported hypothesis, not proven.

This clonotype was observed many times. Its antigen is undetermined. TCRdb reprocessed the multiplex PCR reads via MiXCR and lists one record per CDR3 protein. The table has approximately 52,000 distinct CDR3 sequences, roughly two fifths seen once. The material sequenced was breast tumor tissue. This receptor was taken from a female donor with breast cancer. Some clones in this sample may be carry-over from other donors' samples.

The CDR3 DNA sequence: TGCGCCAGCAGCCAAGATTTGGCAGATACGCAGTATTTT. It is translated as CASSQDLADTQYF. The rearrangement uses TRBV4-3 and TRBJ2-3, with D uncertain. The length of the CDR3 is 13 residues. The ends were cut back, 0 bases at V and 4 bases at J, with 5 bases in the middle. The V gene's germline CDR1 is LGHNA and CDR2 YSLEER.